The sequence of this T cell receptor beta chain was determined in a study of regulatory T cells in long-lasting Graves disease (dated by TCRdb to about 2021). With respect to the entire study: Persistent Graves' disease was defined as persistently positive TSH receptor autoantibodies together with antithyroid drug treatment for over 5 years. A total of around 35 samples underwent TCR sequencing, from roughly 13 patients with persistent Graves' disease and around 20 patients with newly diagnosed Graves' disease. In the clinical cohort, patients with persistent Graves' disease had used antithyroid drugs for an average of roughly ten years. Patients with persistent Graves' disease were compared with patients with newly diagnosed Graves' disease using TCR sequencing and RNA sequencing of peripheral blood. The study was registered as a clinical trial and conducted in China. Study-wide findings and limitations: Sequencing and analysis were restricted to the TCR beta chain. Compared with newly diagnosed patients, persistent Graves' disease patients had lower TCR Shannon entropy and fewer highly expanded clones, which suggests clonal expansion. The study examined only peripheral blood because the primary lesion, thyroid tissue, could not be accessed. Preferential use of TRBV28, TRBJ1-2 and TRBJ2-5 was observed in persistent disease, whereas TRBV20-1 and TRBJ2-1 were favored in newly diagnosed disease. As a limitation, the authors acknowledged that the small sample size may reduce accuracy. More public clonotypes were shared among persistent patients (under 3,000) than among newly diagnosed patients (more than 900).

In the paper's terms, the time point label means: persistent/refractory GD, antithyroid drugs over 5 years with positive TRAb. For both TCR sequencing and RNA sequencing, RNA was extracted from PBMCs in TRIzol. Graves' disease was diagnosed according to American Thyroid Association guidelines. The patients came from an endocrinology department in Xi'an, China. Each patient gave approximately 10 milliliters of peripheral blood, collected in an EDTA anticoagulant tube. Ficoll Paque Plus density gradient separation was used to isolate PBMCs, and no additional T cell sorting was done. An Agilent 2100 Bioanalyzer and agarose gel were used to assess RNA quality, and a NanoDrop 2000 was used to measure RNA concentration. The library was built by means of multiplex PCR. TCRdb names Illumina HiSeq 4000 as the instrument used. To build TCR beta libraries, CDR3 regions were amplified by Arm-PCR using iRepertoire HTBI primers. Gel purification was performed on PCR products prior to sequencing. In the original analysis: Across samples, 60 to 70 TRBV and over 11 TRBJ segments were identified and used for gene usage analysis of CDR3 amino acid clonotypes. COPE and FqMerger were used to merge filtered high-quality paired reads into contigs. Contigs were aligned with BLAST to IMGT TRBV, TRBD and TRBJ reference genes, and CDR3 was defined per IMGT. Any clonotype with a frequency above 0.1% was classified as a highly expanded clone. Shannon entropy was used to measure repertoire diversity, and the Gini coefficient was used to measure V-J evenness. Clonotypes shared by more than one individual were considered public. TCRdb cleaned the public reads at Q25 with fastp, built clones with MiXCR and kept in-frame beta chains. Each entry merges the rows of one CDR3 protein and shows their most common DNA and genes. The authors' filters were not applied to this entry. Here the sample has about 340,000 distinct CDR3 sequences; roughly a fifth occur a single time. The ten largest clones add up to 29% of the sample.

This clonotype has a count of ten or more. Its recognized antigen is unknown. The sample holds no much larger clone one base away, and base qualities are not on file. The germline V gene encodes CDR1 MNHEY and CDR2 SMNVEV (reference sequence). V is trimmed back by 6 bases and J by 4 bases, and the junction contains 9 bases that no gene match accounts for. From cysteine to phenylalanine, the CDR3 is 15 amino acids long. The sequence is cut down to CDR3 DNA, 45 bases in frame from base 1. This receptor was identified in a female donor with Graves disease. Specimen: peripheral blood mononuclear cells (PBMCs), collected when the disease was refractory, from a patient treated with antithyroid drugs. Recombination connected TRBV27 to TRBJ1-2; TRBD1 matches 9 bases in the middle. CDR3 protein: CASSDRDRVPYGYTF. The nucleotide sequence is given as TGTGCCAGCAGCGACCGGGACAGGGTCCCCTATGGCTACACCTTC.